This TCR gamma chain was retrieved from a study of Vδ1+ human thymocytes (dated by TCRdb to the late 2010s). In the study overall: As a data resource, the study described the mRNA-level TRG and TRD CDR3 repertoires found in highly purified Vdelta1+ thymocytes taken from young children. Earlier work had validated the multiplex-based CDR3 amplicon strategy against 5'RACE-based methods for generating CDR3 amplicons.

RNA was extracted with the RNeasy mini kit and reverse transcribed using Superscript III. CDR3 amplicons were produced by multiplex PCR using pooled V-gene forward primers and a constant-region reverse primer with Illumina adaptor overhangs. After gel purification, the amplicons were indexed with Nextera index primers over approximately 8 extra PCR cycles and then purified using AMPure XP beads. The libraries were sequenced on an Illumina MiSeq using paired-end 250 bp reads, dual indexing and an approximately 18% PhiX spike-in. The study's own analysis went as follows. Read quality was checked with FastQC, and TRG read pairs were merged using ea-utils fastq-join. IMGT/HighV-QUEST was used to annotate sequences, retaining only productive sequences with an unambiguous V-gene assignment, and each clonotype was defined by an identical CDR3 sequence. Downstream analysis used VDJtools 1.1.1, tcR 2.2.3, Treemap and vegan Shannon diversity in R 3.4.4. TCRdb reran clone calling on the public reads with CATT; rows sharing one DNA sequence were then combined. It is TCRdb's table, rather than the study itself, that gives the V and J calls and clone size. The sample table holds approximately 25,000 gamma-chain clones, of which over 15% were seen once. The ten largest clones take up 1.8% of the sample.

As for this clone: Its antigen is currently not known. No much larger clone exists at a distance of one base, and base qualities are not known.

Thymic samples were depleted of alphabeta T cells, then CD3+ TCRVdelta1+ TCRVdelta2- thymocytes were FACS-sorted. The purity of the sorted Vdelta1+ thymocytes was between 98% and 99.6%. Thymic specimens were obtained from about 8 paediatric patients, aged from 5 days to 15 months, who were undergoing corrective cardiac surgery. After the thymic tissue was dispersed, mononuclear cells were isolated using a Histopaque-1077 density gradient. The staining antibodies were anti-TCRVdelta1 clone TS8.2, anti-TCRVdelta2 clone B6, anti-CD3 clone HIT3a and anti-TCRalphabeta clone IP26. The germline V gene gives CDR1 as VENAVY and CDR2 as YDSYNSRV. Relative to germline, V is missing 2 bases and J is missing 11 bases, with 3 bases of the junction outside any gene match. The CDR3 contains 10 residues, cysteine and phenylalanine counted. Of the read, only the CDR3 DNA is kept; its 30 bases are in frame from base 1.

Findings and caveats that apply to the study as a whole: Donors did not cluster by age or sex, so the analyses were not stratified by age or sex. In contrast to oligoclonal peripheral blood repertoires, thymic TRG and TRD repertoires appeared to be highly polyclonal with Gaussian CDR3 length distributions. Roughly a fifth of thymic TRD sequences were found to be Vdelta2 (and few were Vdelta3) despite high sort purity, in contrast to peripheral blood Vdelta1+ controls. Because unexpected Vdelta2 sequences could lead to misinterpretation of bulk repertoire data, the authors recommended using highly purified populations and validating at the single-cell level. Numerous TRG clonotypes were shared among donors (up to roughly 6.9x10^3), while TRD repertoires were essentially private (a maximum of roughly 100 shared).

The source of this sequence is a boy under two years old who had congenital heart surgery. The sequenced sample consisted of Vdelta1+ gamma-delta thymocytes from the thymus. In light of the paper, this sample's cell subset or site label describes: FACS-sorted CD3+ TCRalphabeta- TCRVdelta1+ TCRVdelta2- thymocytes. This chain is built from TRGV8 and TRGJ1 or TRGJ2. DNA sequence: TGTGCCACCTGGGATATAGAGAAACTCTTT. Translated, this is CATWDIEKLF.